This TCR beta chain was retrieved from a study of T-cell reconstitution after alpha-beta-depleted transplantation in children. General study points: Several hundred expanded graft clones reportedly supplied alpha-beta T cells about two months after transplant.

Unique molecular identifiers were built into the TCRbeta library. TCRdb called the PCR reads again in MiXCR, with one record for every CDR3 protein. The repertoire has just under 250,000 distinct CDR3 sequences, roughly 26% of them found once; the top ten carry 2% to 3%. Germline V gene sequence: CDR1 SQVTM, CDR2 ANQGSEA. V shed 7 bases, J shed 3 bases, and the junction held 8 bases outside the gene matches. This CDR3 has 15 amino acids. This clonotype occurred many times. The antigen remains undetermined. This specimen consisted of PBMCs, obtained before TCRalphabeta/CD19-depleted stem cell transplant. This receptor was identified in a girl aged 2 to 9 with Fanconi anemia, due to receive a stem cell transplant. The rearrangement joins TRBV29-1 to TRBJ2-1, with 11 positions matching TRBD2. DNA for the CDR3: TGCAGCGCGAAACTAGCGGGAGACGTCTACAATGAGCAGTTCTTC. It codes for CSAKLAGDVYNEQFF.